The 9 T cell receptor beta chains in this list originate from one sample, sequenced in a study of shared clonotypes between healthy human individuals. Naive CD8 cells lacked CD45RO and underwent positive selection for CCR7, leaving out terminally differentiated effector memory CD45RA+ cells. Sequencing used immunoSEQ multiplex PCR; TCRdb keeps in-frame clones, though not all of them. Found here are around 600,000 clones, 90% to 95% of them singletons; the top ten hold over 0.095%. Sequencing used naive CD8+ T cells sorted from blood. These receptors were taken from a woman aged 25 to 39 in good health.

The rearrangement uses TRBV5-8 and TRBJ2-7, with D perhaps TRBD2 (6 bases). The germline V and J ends were trimmed by 6 bases and 6 bases, with 22 bases remaining between them. The CDR3 consists of 15 residues. The V gene's germline CDR1 is SGHTS and CDR2 YDEGEE. The DNA for the CDR3 is TGTGCCAGCATCATTGGGCAAGGACTACTCCCCGAGCAGTACTTC. Translation: CASIIGQGLLPEQYF. The whole variable domain, filled in from reference TRBV5-8 and TRBJ2-7, reads EAGVTQSPTHLIKTRGQQATLRCSPISGHTSVYWYQQALGLGLQFLLWYDEGEERNRGNFPPRFSGRQFPNYSSELNVNALELEDSALYLCASIIGQGLLPEQYFGPGTRLTVT.

This chain uses TRBV27 with TRBJ2-2; no firm D call. CDR1 is MNHEY, CDR2 SMNVEV, per germline (reference sequence). The CDR3 covers 15 residues. Trimming cost V 8 bases and J 4 bases, with 17 bases left between them. CDR3 coding DNA: TGTGCCAGCGGAGTGGACGTTACGGGCACCGGGGAGCTGTTTTTT. Protein: CASGVDVTGTGELFF.

Written as DNA, the CDR3 is TGTGCCAGCAGCTTTATAACTATGTCCCATCGGTCGTACGGGGAGCTGTTTTTT. Translation gives CASSFITMSHRSYGELFF. J is TRBJ2-2 and V is TRBV11-2; D ambiguous. V lost 3 bases and J 7 bases, leaving 24 bases between the germline ends. This CDR3 is 18 amino acids long. Germline CDR1 is SGHAT and CDR2 is FQNNGV.

In this sample, this clone turned up once. The V call is TRBV13, the J call TRBJ2-7; 9 nucleotides align to TRBD1. The ends lost 0 bases at V and 8 bases at J; junction bases unmatched: 8. This CDR3 spans 15 amino acids. Germline assignment: CDR1 PRHDT and CDR2 FYEKMQ (reference sequence). CDR3 protein: CASSLGLGQGTKQYF. CDR3 sequence (DNA): TGTGCCAGCAGCTTAGGCTTGGGACAGGGTACGAAGCAGTACTTC.

The V and J genes are TRBV10-3 and TRBJ2-7; TRBD1 matches 7 bases. The CDR3 runs 14 residues. Losses at the gene ends were 6 bases for V and 4 bases for J; bases not matched to a gene: 9. CDR1 is ENHRY and CDR2 is SYGVKD in the germline V gene. CDR3 sequence reads: CAISGTDRPYEQYF. The CDR3 coding sequence is TGTGCCATCAGCGGGACAGACAGGCCTTACGAGCAGTACTTC.

This chain joins TRBV28 and TRBJ2-1; 8 positions agree with TRBD2. Trimming at V came to 5 bases and at J to 4 bases, leaving 10 bases not matched to a gene. The CDR3 runs to 16 residues. Germline values: CDR1 MDHEN, CDR2 SYDVKM. The CDR3 here is CASSPSGLAGYNEQFF. The CDR3 region has the DNA TGTGCCAGCAGTCCTTCTGGGCTAGCGGGTTACAATGAGCAGTTCTTC.

This chain connects TRBV9 to TRBJ1-1, with unresolved D. Germline assignment: CDR1 SGDLS and CDR2 YYNGEE. Trimming took 3 bases from V and 2 from J, leaving 8 bases between them. This CDR3 comprises 13 residues. CDR3 sequence (DNA): TGTGCCAGCAGCGCCGGAGATAACACTGAAGCTTTCTTT. This codes for CASSAGDNTEAFF.

As DNA, the CDR3 is TGTGCCAGCTCACCCTGGACTAACGACCCCTACGAGCAGTACTTC. As protein: CASSPWTNDPYEQYF. V gene TRBV18 combines with J gene TRBJ2-7; tentative D call: TRBD2 (6 bases). V lost 3 bases, J lost 2 bases, and 14 bases lay in between. The CDR3 runs to 15 residues. CDR1 is KGHSH and CDR2 is LQKENI in the germline V gene.

The chain has TRBV27 and TRBJ2-5; 7 bases are a match to TRBD1. The J call may be faulty, since TRBJ2-7 better matches the DNA end. The CDR3 loop spans 14 amino acids. The germline CDR1 and CDR2 sequences are MNHEY and SMNVEV (reference sequence). In nucleotides, the CDR3 is TGTGCCAGCAGTTTTGGGACAGTGCCCTACGAGCAGTACTTC. This gives the protein CASSFGTVPYEQYF.